These 22 T cell receptor beta chains were all obtained from the same sample, sequenced in a study of T cell responses to AZD1222 COVID-19 vaccine (dated by TCRdb to the early 2020s). The method behind the library was the immunoSEQ multiplex PCR assay. TCRdb holds this immuneACCESS table with in-frame rearrangements only. Some clones are missing; in checked studies, unresolved V genes explain under half, and the rest has no known cause. The sample yields tens of thousands of clones; approximately 85% were counted once. The leading ten clones occupy under 7% of the sample. In the paper's terms, the time point label means: baseline before first vaccination. This sample comprised peripheral blood, obtained on day 0 of AZD1222 vaccination. The receptors come from an adult in good health.

This clone was seen a handful of times. The CDR3 here is CAWRQNNSPLHF. The CDR3 nucleotides read TGTGCCTGGAGACAAAATAATTCACCCCTCCACTTT. The chain combines TRBV30 with TRBJ1-6; no clear D. This CDR3 is 12 amino acids long. Germline assignment: CDR1 GTSNPN and CDR2 SVGIG (reference sequence). Trimming took 3 bases from V and 5 from J, leaving 5 bases between them.

The CDR3 DNA is TGTGCCAGCGGGCCGGGTAGCTCCTACGAGCAGTACTTC. Protein product: CASGPGSSYEQYF. The rearrangement links TRBV7-9 to TRBJ2-7; the D is unclear. The V gene's germline CDR1 is SEHNR and CDR2 FQNEAQ (reference sequence). This CDR3 comprises 13 residues. V was cut by 8 bases and J by 0 bases, with 11 bases left in between.

The chain is built from TRBV6-6 and TRBJ2-1; TRBD1 might be the D (6 bases). Trimming took off 5 bases at V and 3 bases at J, with 14 bases between the two ends. Per the germline V gene, CDR1 is MNHNY and CDR2 is SVGAGI (reference sequence). The CDR3 is 15 residues long. CDR3 nucleotide sequence: TGTGCCAGCAGTACCCGGGACACGTACTACAATGAGCAGTTCTTC. Protein product: CASSTRDTYYNEQFF.

This clone appeared once. This chain joins TRBV4-1 and TRBJ1-5; the match to TRBD1 covers 8 bases. CDR3 length: 16 amino acids. Germline V gives CDR1 MGHRA, CDR2 YSYEKL. J lost 1 base, V lost 3 bases, and 5 bases had no gene match. CDR3 DNA sequence: TGCGCCAGCAGCCACGCAGGGGGCAGGAGCAATCAGCCCCAGCATTTT. This encodes CASSHAGGRSNQPQHF.

This clone has more than one count but fewer than ten. The chain is built from TRBV19 and TRBJ1-5; 9 bases fit TRBD1. From germline, CDR1 is LNHDA and CDR2 SQIVND (reference sequence). V was clipped by 3 bases and J by 6 bases; unmatched bases: 3. The CDR3 totals 14 residues. CDR3 amino acids: CASSMGTGTQPQHF. CDR3 in DNA: TGTGCCAGTAGTATGGGGACAGGGACTCAGCCCCAGCATTTT.

The CDR3 is CASSSWTGIYPLHF. The CDR3 DNA reads as TGTGCCAGCAGCTCCTGGACAGGGATCTATCCCCTCCACTTT. This chain connects TRBV7-2 to TRBJ1-6; TRBD1 agrees at 8 bases. The length of the CDR3 is 14 residues. Germline values: CDR1 SGHTA, CDR2 FQGNSA. The junction had 9 bases not matched to a gene; V was cut back by 4 bases and J by 13 bases. Using reference TRBV7-2 and TRBJ1-6 for the parts outside the CDR3, the full variable domain is GAGVSQSPSNKVTEKGKDVELRCDPISGHTALYWYRQSLGQGLEFLIYFQGNSAPDKSGLPSDRFSAERTGGSVSTLTIQRTQQEDSAVYLCASSSWTGIYPLHFGNGTRLTVT.

This chain connects TRBV7-9 to TRBJ1-3; possibly TRBD1 for D (5 bases). V gave up 5 bases and J gave up 4 bases, with 12 bases separating them. This CDR3 has 14 amino acids. Germline values: CDR1 SEHNR, CDR2 FQNEAQ (reference sequence). The CDR3 loop reads CASSAGREGNTIYF. CDR3 sequence (DNA): TGTGCCAGCAGCGCGGGACGAGAGGGAAACACCATATATTTT.

CDR3 DNA: TGTGCCAGCAGCATACCAGTGACCCTTGACAATGAGCAGTTCTTC. Residues: CASSIPVTLDNEQFF. V is TRBV7-9 and J is TRBJ2-1; D is ambiguous. Germline CDR1 SEHNR, CDR2 FQNEAQ (reference sequence). Deletions cut 5 bases from V and 5 bases from J, with 16 bases between. The CDR3 loop spans 15 amino acids.

This chain joins TRBV11-2 and TRBJ1-1; D gene ambiguous. The CDR3 runs 14 residues. Germline assignment: CDR1 SGHAT and CDR2 FQNNGV. V lost 5 bases, J lost 1 base, and 11 bases lay in between. Here the CDR3 reads CASSGVGRNTEAFF. DNA of the CDR3: TGTGCCAGCAGCGGCGTTGGTCGGAACACTGAAGCTTTCTTT. The entire variable domain, with the rest obtained from reference TRBV11-2 and TRBJ1-1, is as follows: EAGVAQSPRYKIIEKRQSVAFWCNPISGHATLYWYQQILGQGPKLLIQFQNNGVVDDSQLPKDRFSAERLKGVDSTLKIQPAKLEDSAVYLCASSGVGRNTEAFFGQGTRLTVV.

The V and J genes are TRBV5-6 and TRBJ2-1; 11 positions match TRBD2. The J segment lost 2 bases and the V segment lost 0 bases, leaving 1 base of the junction unmatched. The CDR3 consists of 16 residues. Germline V gene lookup returns CDR1 SGHDT and CDR2 YYEEEE. The CDR3 DNA reads TGTGCCAGCAGCTTGGTACTAGCGGGGGCCTACAATGAGCAGTTCTTC. Amino acid sequence: CASSLVLAGAYNEQFF.

V is TRBV3-1 (or the pseudogene TRBV3-2) and J is TRBJ1-3; D not certain. Trimming pared 4 bases from V and 2 bases from J, leaving 3 bases between. The length of the CDR3 is 12 residues. Germline values: CDR1 LGHDT, CDR2 YNNKEL (reference sequence). In nucleotides, the CDR3 is TGTGCCAGCAGCCTAGCTGGAAACACCATATATTTT. Its protein product is CASSLAGNTIYF.

The rearrangement links TRBV10-3 to TRBJ2-7; TRBD1 might be the D (5 bases). The V gene's germline CDR1 is ENHRY and CDR2 SYGVKD. The CDR3 is made up of 14 amino acids. The germline V and J ends were trimmed by 3 bases and 0 bases, with 9 bases remaining between them. The CDR3 loop is CAISETGSSYEQYF. CDR3 nucleotides: TGTGCCATCAGTGAAACAGGAAGCTCCTACGAGCAGTACTTC.

The genes are TRBV5-6 and TRBJ1-2; 8 bases align to TRBD1. CDR1 SGHDT and CDR2 YYEEEE come from the germline V gene. The CDR3 is made up of 13 amino acids. V lost 4 bases to trimming and J lost 6 bases; unmatched junction nucleotides: 5. CDR3 residues: CASSRDRIHGYTF. The DNA of the CDR3 is TGTGCCAGCAGCCGGGACAGGATCCATGGCTACACCTTC.

The J gene is TRBJ1-3, the V gene TRBV18; TRBD1 is a possible D gene (5 bases). There are 18 residues in the CDR3. Germline values: CDR1 KGHSH, CDR2 LQKENI. Trimming took off 3 bases at V and 5 bases at J, with 23 bases between the two ends. The CDR3 region is CASSPSGTSPVGRNTIYF. The CDR3 DNA follows: TGTGCCAGCTCACCCTCCGGGACGAGCCCGGTGGGGCGAAACACCATATATTTT.

The chain is built from TRBV30 and TRBJ2-7; the D gene could be TRBD1 or TRBD2 (5 bases each). The CDR3 contains 13 residues. Trimming shortened V by 7 bases and J by 1 base, and 14 bases separated the two germline ends. The V gene's germline CDR1 is GTSNPN and CDR2 SVGIG (reference sequence). The CDR3 DNA reads TGTGCCTCGGGACGGGGAAGGTCCTACGAGCAGTACTTC. Translated, it gives CASGRGRSYEQYF.

J is TRBJ2-5 and V is TRBV10-3; D remains unclear. CDR1 is ENHRY and CDR2 is SYGVKD in the germline V gene. The CDR3 consists of 13 residues. Trimming stripped 3 bases from V and 5 bases from J, with 10 bases between. CDR3 amino acids: CAISEDLEETQYF. The CDR3 coding sequence is TGTGCCATCAGTGAAGACCTAGAGGAGACCCAGTACTTC.

V usage is TRBV19 and J usage is TRBJ2-1; D gene uncertain. The V end was cut by 7 bases, the J end by 6 bases, with 13 bases between. The germline V gene has CDR1 LNHDA and CDR2 SQIVND (reference sequence). This CDR3 has 13 residues. The CDR3 sequence is CASTSAPLNEQFF. The CDR3 coding sequence is TGTGCCAGTACCTCCGCCCCGCTCAATGAGCAGTTCTTC.

V is TRBV3-1 (or the pseudogene TRBV3-2) and J is TRBJ2-7; 10 bases are shared with TRBD2. V gave up 2 bases and J gave up 0 bases; unmatched junction bases: 10. The CDR3 runs 18 residues. CDR1 and CDR2 from the germline V gene are LGHDT and YNNKEL (reference sequence). The CDR3, as DNA: TGTGCCAGCAGCCAATTATCTAGAGCGGGGGGGGACTCCTACGAGCAGTACTTC. Its protein product is CASSQLSRAGGDSYEQYF.

This chain links TRBV7-9 with TRBJ1-4; unclear D gene. V was trimmed by 1 base and J by 8 bases, leaving 5 bases between them. Germline CDR1 and CDR2: SEHNR and FQNEAQ (reference sequence). The CDR3 has 12 amino acids. The CDR3 DNA sequence: TGTGCCAGCAGCTTAGGCGAGGAAAAACTGTTTTTT. Protein product: CASSLGEEKLFF. Full variable domain (remainder filled in from reference TRBV7-9 and TRBJ1-4): DTGVSQNPRHKITKRGQNVTFRCDPISEHNRLYWYRQTLGQGPEFLTYFQNEAQLEKSRLLSDRFSAERPKGSFSTLEIQRTEQGDSAMYLCASSLGEEKLFFGSGTQLSVL.

The chain employs TRBV5-5 and TRBJ1-4; 9 bases match TRBD1. The CDR3 has 15 amino acids. Trimming at V came to 0 bases and at J to 7 bases, leaving 4 bases not matched to a gene. The germline V gene encodes CDR1 SGHKS and CDR2 YYEKEE (reference sequence). CDR3 protein: CASSLGRTGAEKLFF. The CDR3 bases are TGTGCCAGCAGCTTGGGGAGGACAGGGGCTGAAAAACTGTTTTTT. The complete variable domain, with remaining parts taken from reference TRBV5-5 and TRBJ1-4, reads DAGVTQSPTHLIKTRGQQVTLRCSPISGHKSVSWYQQVLGQGPQFIFQYYEKEERGRGNFPDRFSARQFPNYSSELNVNALLLGDSALYLCASSLGRTGAEKLFFGSGTQLSVL.

V usage is TRBV6-5 and J usage is TRBJ2-2; 10 bases agree with TRBD2. Trimming cost V 6 bases and J 4 bases; bases outside gene matches: 5. The V gene's germline CDR1 is MNHEY and CDR2 SVGAGI. This CDR3 comprises 15 residues. DNA of the CDR3: TGTGCCAGCAGGGTAGCGGGGGGACCCACCGGGGAGCTGTTTTTT. This encodes CASRVAGGPTGELFF.

The chain couples TRBV6-2 or TRBV6-3 to TRBJ2-1; possible D gene TRBD1, 6 bases. The CDR3 has 13 amino acids. Germline loops: CDR1 MNHEY, CDR2 SVGEGT. Trimming left V 5 bases short and J 5 bases short, with 10 bases between. CDR3 in amino acids: CASSHGTNNEQFF. CDR3 DNA: TGTGCCAGCAGTCATGGGACAAACAATGAGCAGTTCTTC.